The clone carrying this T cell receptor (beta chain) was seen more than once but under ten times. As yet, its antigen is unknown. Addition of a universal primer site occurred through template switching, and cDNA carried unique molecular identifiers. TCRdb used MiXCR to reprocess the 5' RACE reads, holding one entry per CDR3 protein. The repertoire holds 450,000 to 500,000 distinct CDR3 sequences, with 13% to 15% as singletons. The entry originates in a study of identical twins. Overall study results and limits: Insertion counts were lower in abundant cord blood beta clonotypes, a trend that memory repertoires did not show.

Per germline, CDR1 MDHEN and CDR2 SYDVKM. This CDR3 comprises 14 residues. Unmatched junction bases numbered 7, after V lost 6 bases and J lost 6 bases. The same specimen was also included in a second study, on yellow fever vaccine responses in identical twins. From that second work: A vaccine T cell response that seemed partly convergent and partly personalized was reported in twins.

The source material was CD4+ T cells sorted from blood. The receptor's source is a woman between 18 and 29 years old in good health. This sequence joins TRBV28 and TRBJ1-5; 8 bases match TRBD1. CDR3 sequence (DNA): TGTGCCAGCAGCCTGACAGGGGCCGCTCAGCCCCAGCATTTT. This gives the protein CASSLTGAAQPQHF. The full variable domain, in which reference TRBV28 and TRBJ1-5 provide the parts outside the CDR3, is DVKVTQSSRYLVKRTGEKVFLECVQDMDHENMFWYRQDPGLGLRLIYFSYDVKMKEKGDIPEGYSVSREKKERFSLILESASTNQTSMYLCASSLTGAAQPQHFGDGTRLSIL.